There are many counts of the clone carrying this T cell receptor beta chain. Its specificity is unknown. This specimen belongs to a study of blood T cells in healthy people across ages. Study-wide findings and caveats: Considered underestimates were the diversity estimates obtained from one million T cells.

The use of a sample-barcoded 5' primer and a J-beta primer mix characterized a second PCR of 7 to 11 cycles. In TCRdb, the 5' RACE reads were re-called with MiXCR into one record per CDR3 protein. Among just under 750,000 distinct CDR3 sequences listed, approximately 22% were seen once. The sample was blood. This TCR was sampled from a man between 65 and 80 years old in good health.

The CDR3 bases are TGTGCCAGCAGCACTCAAGCGGGAGGTACCACAGATACGCAGTATTTT. It encodes CASSTQAGGTTDTQYF. The chain links TRBV7-2 to TRBJ2-3; TRBD2 matches 9 bases. The CDR3 loop spans 16 amino acids. The V and J ends lost 5 bases and 2 bases, in that order; junction bases with no gene match: 8. Germline CDR1 reads SGHTA; CDR2 reads FQGNSA.